Presented here are 29 T cell receptor beta chains from one specimen sequenced in a study of control samples from healthy donors and cancer patients. Method: immunoSEQ multiplex PCR; TCRdb's copy keeps in-frame clones and lacks some. The sample includes about 140,000 clones, roughly nine tenths of them seen just once. Source material: blood. These receptors originate from a woman in her thirties in good health.

The chain joins TRBV7-3 to TRBJ2-5, with TRBD1 as a possible D gene (6 bases). The CDR3 consists of 15 residues. CDR1 is SGHTA and CDR2 is FQGTGA in the germline V gene. Trimming cost V 5 bases and J 5 bases, with 18 bases left between them. This CDR3 reads CASSRTQGSGETQYF. CDR3 bases: TGTGCCAGCAGCCGCACCCAGGGGTCCGGGGAGACCCAGTACTTC.

The chain combines TRBV6-5 with TRBJ2-1; 8 bases match TRBD2. Germline V CDR1 and CDR2: MNHEY, SVGAGI. V trimming: 4 bases; J trimming: 8 bases; junction bases outside the gene matches: 10. This CDR3 has 15 residues. This chain's CDR3 is CASSSLTGGDDEQFF. CDR3 DNA: TGTGCCAGCAGTTCATTGACGGGGGGGGACGATGAGCAGTTCTTC.

This clone appeared a single time. V and J are TRBV7-2 and TRBJ2-5, with 8 positions matching TRBD1. The CDR3 consists of 15 residues. V lost 5 bases and J lost 2; bases outside the gene matches: 7. The V gene's germline CDR1 is SGHTA and CDR2 FQGNSA. The CDR3 region is CASSRKTGDQETQYF. The CDR3 DNA follows: TGTGCCAGCAGCCGGAAGACAGGGGATCAAGAGACCCAGTACTTC.

V gene TRBV5-6 combines with J gene TRBJ1-5; 9 bases are a match to TRBD1. The CDR3 is 16 residues long. V gave up 4 bases and J gave up 3 bases; unmatched junction bases: 8. Germline V CDR1 and CDR2: SGHDT, YYEEEE. Here the CDR3 DNA reads TGTGCCAGCAGCCGTGGACAGGGGAGAGACAATCAGCCCCAGCATTTT. Its translation is CASSRGQGRDNQPQHF.

V gene TRBV7-3 combines with J gene TRBJ2-5; D is tentatively TRBD1 or TRBD2 (5 bases each). This CDR3 contains 14 residues. Germline-derived CDR1 and CDR2 are SGHTA and FQGTGA. Trimming stripped 1 base from V and 1 base from J, with 7 bases between. The CDR3 sequence is CASSLMGTQETQYF. The CDR3 DNA sequence: TGTGCCAGCAGCTTAATGGGGACCCAAGAGACCCAGTACTTC.

In its sample, this clone was seen once. V usage is TRBV6-4 and J usage is TRBJ1-5; possibly TRBD1 for D (6 bases). Germline loops: CDR1 MRHNA, CDR2 SNTAGT. The CDR3 consists of 14 residues. V dropped 3 bases and J dropped 7 bases, with 13 bases sitting between them. The CDR3 spells CASSETAGEQPQHF. The CDR3 nucleotides are TGTGCCAGCAGTGAAACGGCAGGGGAACAGCCCCAGCATTTT.

This clone came up once. The chain is built from TRBV7-9 and TRBJ2-7, with unresolved D. Deletions cut 2 bases from V and 6 bases from J, with 11 bases between. Germline CDR1 SEHNR, CDR2 FQNEAQ (reference sequence). The CDR3 consists of 13 residues. The CDR3 loop reads CASSLSGNGEQYF. The CDR3 bases are TGTGCCAGCAGCTTATCTGGGAACGGCGAGCAGTACTTC.

The chain joins TRBV7-9 to TRBJ2-3; no reliable D call. Germline CDR1 and CDR2: SEHNR and FQNEAQ (reference sequence). Trimming removed 5 bases from V and 6 bases from J, with 9 bases in between. The CDR3 contains 12 residues. CDR3 residues: CASSLVSDTQYF. For the CDR3, the DNA is TGTGCCAGCAGCCTAGTATCCGATACGCAGTATTTT.

The V and J genes are TRBV7-8 and TRBJ1-4; 7 bases align to TRBD1. Looked up from germline, CDR1 is SGHVS and CDR2 is FQNEAQ. This CDR3 contains 14 residues. The V gene end was trimmed by 5 bases and the J gene end by 8 bases; junction bases not matched to a gene: 8. The CDR3 DNA follows: TGTGCCAGCAGCGTAGGGGGCGGAGACGAAAAACTGTTTTTT. Translating it yields CASSVGGGDEKLFF.

The V call is TRBV29-1, the J call TRBJ1-2; D call uncertain. The CDR3 is 12 amino acids. Germline V gives CDR1 SQVTM, CDR2 ANQGSEA. Trimming removed 7 bases from V and 0 bases from J, with 9 bases in between. CDR3 sequence (DNA): TGCAGCGCCTATCTAGCTAACTATGGCTACACCTTC. Translation gives CSAYLANYGYTF.

The V and J genes are TRBV20-1 and TRBJ2-5; 8 bases line up with TRBD1. This CDR3 has 15 residues. Germline assignment: CDR1 DFQATT and CDR2 SNEGSKA (reference sequence). J was trimmed by 3 bases and V by 3 bases; bases with no gene match: 9. The CDR3 here is CSASWQGATKETQYF. The CDR3 nucleotides are TGCAGTGCTAGTTGGCAGGGGGCAACCAAAGAGACCCAGTACTTC.

The chain is built from TRBV5-4 and TRBJ2-3, with D perhaps matching TRBD1 or TRBD2 (7 bases each). The CDR3 runs to 17 residues. V gave up 4 bases and J gave up 2 bases, with 20 bases separating them. The germline V gene encodes CDR1 SGHNT and CDR2 YYREEE (reference sequence). CDR3 DNA sequence: TGTGCCAGCAGCGGGGGGGGGCGGACAGGTACCACAGATACGCAGTATTTT. Translation: CASSGGGRTGTTDTQYF. Looking up the rest from reference TRBV5-4 and TRBJ2-3 gives the full variable domain: ETGVTQSPTHLIKTRGQQVTLRCSSQSGHNTVSWYQQALGQGPQFIFQYYREEENGRGNFPPRFSGLQFPNYSSELNVNALELDDSALYLCASSGGGRTGTTDTQYFGPGTRLTVL.

The chain links TRBV29-1 to TRBJ2-7; D not certain. This CDR3 is built from 12 residues. The V gene lost 6 bases and the J gene lost 5 bases, with 14 bases spanning the gap. The germline gives CDR1 SQVTM, CDR2 ANQGSEA. CDR3 sequence (DNA): TGCAGCGTAGTCCTCCGTCACGACGAGCAGTACTTC. Its protein product is CSVVLRHDEQYF.

The chain carries TRBV20-1 and TRBJ2-7; D not resolved. Trimming removed 6 bases from V and 6 bases from J, with 12 bases in between. Germline V CDR1 and CDR2: DFQATT, SNEGSKA (reference sequence). There are 11 residues in the CDR3. The CDR3 is CSAAQSGEQYF. The CDR3 nucleotides are TGCAGTGCGGCACAGTCTGGCGAGCAGTACTTC.

The CDR3 DNA reads as TGTGCCAGTAGTATAGCCAGGGAATACGAGCAGTACTTC. Amino acids: CASSIAREYEQYF. This sequence joins TRBV19 and TRBJ2-7, with D perhaps TRBD1 (5 bases). The V gene's germline CDR1 is LNHDA and CDR2 SQIVND (reference sequence). Trimming stripped 1 base from V and 4 bases from J, with 8 bases between. This CDR3 region has 13 residues.

V gene TRBV28 combines with J gene TRBJ1-1; D may be TRBD1 (5 bases). Trimming took 5 bases from V and 0 from J, leaving 13 bases between them. The germline V gene has CDR1 MDHEN and CDR2 SYDVKM. The CDR3 covers 15 residues. CDR3 amino acids: CASSDSSIMNTEAFF. CDR3 nucleotide sequence: TGTGCCAGCAGTGACAGCTCAATAATGAACACTGAAGCTTTCTTT.

The chain is built from TRBV30 and TRBJ1-1, with D uncertain. CDR1 is GTSNPN, CDR2 SVGIG, per germline (reference sequence). The V end lost 8 bases, the J end lost 1 base, and 11 bases lay between the germline ends. The length of the CDR3 is 12 residues. CDR3 coding DNA: TGTGCCAGTGAAAATTGGAACACTGAAGCTTTCTTT. This sequence encodes CASENWNTEAFF.

The J gene is TRBJ1-5, the V gene TRBV3-1 (or the pseudogene TRBV3-2); 9 nucleotides align to TRBD1. This CDR3 spans 15 amino acids. Germline V lookup: CDR1 LGHDT, CDR2 YNNKEL (reference sequence). With V trimmed by 1 base and J by 6 bases, 4 bases remained unmatched. CDR3 loop: CASSQGTGVGQPQHF. The DNA for the CDR3 is TGTGCCAGCAGCCAAGGGACAGGGGTCGGTCAGCCCCAGCATTTT.

The V call is TRBV18, the J call TRBJ2-7; 7 nucleotides align to TRBD2. The CDR3 sequence is 14 residues long. The trim removed 2 bases at V and 1 base at J, leaving 2 bases unmatched. Germline assignment: CDR1 KGHSH and CDR2 LQKENI. CDR3 sequence: CASSPGAGSYEQYF. In DNA, the CDR3 is TGTGCCAGCTCACCAGGAGCGGGGTCCTACGAGCAGTACTTC.

This clone occurred once. This chain uses TRBV11-2 with TRBJ2-7; 7 bases agree with TRBD2. This CDR3 comprises 20 residues. Germline V CDR1 and CDR2: SGHAT, FQNNGV. V shed 0 bases, J shed 0 bases, and the junction held 17 bases outside the gene matches. This CDR3 reads CASSLDVLERGATFSYEQYF. DNA for the CDR3: TGTGCCAGCAGCTTAGATGTACTCGAGCGGGGAGCGACGTTCTCCTACGAGCAGTACTTC.

This chain uses TRBV3-1 (or the pseudogene TRBV3-2) with TRBJ1-4, with TRBD1 matching over 8 bases. The germline V gene encodes CDR1 LGHDT and CDR2 YNNKEL (reference sequence). V lost 3 bases to trimming and J lost 8 bases; unmatched junction nucleotides: 5. The CDR3 totals 14 residues. CDR3 residues: CASSHGQGREKLFF. In DNA, the CDR3 is TGTGCCAGCAGCCATGGACAGGGTCGGGAAAAACTGTTTTTT.

This clone was observed once. The gene calls are TRBV19 and TRBJ1-6; D ambiguous. V was shortened by 2 bases and J by 8 bases, with 16 bases between the two germline ends. The CDR3 contains 16 residues. Germline V CDR1 and CDR2: LNHDA, SQIVND (reference sequence). The CDR3 coding sequence is TGTGCCAGTAGTATAAGGAGTTTGGACGGCGATTCACCCCTCCACTTT. Protein product: CASSIRSLDGDSPLHF.

A single count supports this clone. The chain recombines TRBV5-6 with TRBJ2-7; D assignment may be TRBD1 or TRBD2 (6 bases each). Germline loops: CDR1 SGHDT, CDR2 YYEEEE. With 3 bases removed from V and 4 bases from J, the gap between germline ends came to 17 bases. The CDR3 sequence is 15 residues long. This CDR3 reads CASSSSPGANYEQYF. In DNA, the CDR3 is TGTGCCAGCAGCTCTAGTCCGGGGGCTAATTACGAGCAGTACTTC.

This clone was counted once. The gene calls are TRBV7-2 and TRBJ1-2; D is perhaps TRBD1 (5 bases). The V end lost 0 bases, the J end lost 4 bases, and 12 bases lay between the germline ends. This CDR3 is built from 15 residues. Per germline, CDR1 SGHTA and CDR2 FQGNSA. CDR3: CASSLAPTDSYGYTF. CDR3 in DNA: TGTGCCAGCAGCTTAGCACCGACAGATAGCTATGGCTACACCTTC.

The genes are TRBV13 and TRBJ1-2, with unresolved D. V lost 1 base and J 5 bases, leaving 14 bases between the germline ends. Germline CDR1 PRHDT, CDR2 FYEKMQ (reference sequence). CDR3 length: 15 amino acids. CDR3 residues: CASSLESDGEYGYTF. CDR3 nucleotides: TGTGCCAGCAGCTTAGAATCAGACGGGGAGTATGGCTACACCTTC.

The genes are TRBV7-6 and TRBJ2-3, with 10 bases that match TRBD2. Germline CDR1 and CDR2: SGHVS and FNYEAQ. The V segment lost 5 bases and the J segment 4 bases; nucleotides outside the gene matches: 6. This CDR3 spans 15 amino acids. The CDR3 nucleotides are TGTGCCAGCAGCCCAGCTAGCGGGAGTCCAGATACGCAGTATTTT. Its translation: CASSPASGSPDTQYF.

The V gene is TRBV3-1 (or the pseudogene TRBV3-2), the J gene TRBJ2-2; the D gene is possibly TRBD2 (6 bases). The V gene's germline CDR1 is LGHDT and CDR2 YNNKEL (reference sequence). The V end lost 7 bases, the J end lost 4 bases, and 16 bases lay between the germline ends. The CDR3 sequence is 15 residues long. The CDR3 coding sequence is TGTGCCAGCACCACGGGAGTTTCGGGCACCGGGGAGCTGTTTTTT. It codes for CASTTGVSGTGELFF.

The V and J genes are TRBV2 and TRBJ2-7, with TRBD2 identical over 11 bases. CDR3 length: 14 residues. Germline loops: CDR1 SNHLY, CDR2 FYNNEI. J gave up 0 bases and V 6 bases, and 1 base lay outside the gene matches. The CDR3 protein is CASRGTSGSYEQYF. CDR3 nucleotide sequence: TGTGCCAGCAGGGGGACTAGCGGCTCCTACGAGCAGTACTTC.

This chain uses TRBV2 with TRBJ2-7, with 8 nucleotides matching TRBD2. The CDR3 extends over 14 amino acids. Looked up from germline, CDR1 is SNHLY and CDR2 is FYNNEI. With V trimmed by 4 bases and J by 3 bases, 5 bases remained unmatched. The CDR3 DNA reads as TGTGCCAGCAGTGCGACTAGCGCGAACTACGAGCAGTACTTC. Translation: CASSATSANYEQYF. Variable domain in full (rest from reference TRBV2 and TRBJ2-7): EPEVTQTPSHQVTQMGQEVILRCVPISNHLYFYWYRQILGQKVEFLVSFYNNEISEKSEIFDDQFSVERPDGSNFTLKIRSTKLEDSAMYFCASSATSANYEQYFGPGTRLTVT.